One and the same sample provided the 30 T cell receptor beta chains below, sequenced in a study of response to subunit inactivated influenza vaccine. TCRdb reprocessed the RT-PCR reads with MiXCR, giving one entry per CDR3 protein. Of roughly 170,000 distinct CDR3 sequences listed, around 9.2% are singletons. The sequences come from non-naive T cells sorted from PBMCs, collected on the day of vaccination. These TCRs come from a man aged 50 to 59 who received an inactivated influenza vaccine.

This clonotype has a handful of counts. The gene calls are TRBV6-2 or TRBV6-3 and TRBJ2-2; 9 nucleotides line up with TRBD2. Per the germline V gene, CDR1 is MNHEY and CDR2 is SVGEGT. This CDR3 is 15 amino acids long. Trimming cost V 7 bases and J 0 bases; bases outside gene matches: 3. DNA of the CDR3: TGTGCCAGCAATCCTAGCGGGACGAACACCGGGGAGCTGTTTTTT. Translation: CASNPSGTNTGELFF.

The chain employs TRBV29-1 and TRBJ1-1; no clear D gene. Germline V lookup: CDR1 SQVTM, CDR2 ANQGSEA. With 8 bases removed from V and 1 base from J, the gap between germline ends came to 8 bases. The CDR3 length is 11 residues. CDR3 sequence: CSSKENTEAFF. The CDR3 bases are TGCAGCTCGAAAGAGAACACTGAAGCTTTCTTT.

The chain couples TRBV5-4 to TRBJ2-7, with TRBD2 matching over 12 bases. The germline V gene encodes CDR1 SGHNT and CDR2 YYREEE (reference sequence). Trimming at V came to 0 bases and at J to 4 bases, leaving 11 bases not matched to a gene. The CDR3 sequence is 18 residues long. CDR3 nucleotide sequence: TGTGCCAGCAGCTTGGACCCCGGCACTAGCGGGAGGATTTACGAGCAGTACTTC. As protein: CASSLDPGTSGRIYEQYF.

Comment on this clonotype: The junction departs from germline at one end; a sequencing error may be responsible. This rearrangement joins TRBV6-1 to TRBJ2-7; a possible D gene is TRBD1 (6 bases). This CDR3 is built from 16 residues. Germline CDR1 and CDR2: MNHNS and SASEGT. CDR3 amino acids: CASSQAFGTRSAEQYF. Written as DNA, the CDR3 is TGTGCCAGCAGTCAAGCCTTCGGGACAAGGTCCGCCGAGCAGTACTTC.

This clonotype has ten or more counts. The rearrangement joins TRBV29-1 to TRBJ2-1, with TRBD2 matching over 12 bases. Looked up from germline, CDR1 is SQVTM and CDR2 is ANQGSEA. With 6 bases clipped from V and 7 bases from J, the junction kept 13 bases outside the gene matches. The CDR3 extends over 16 amino acids. This chain's CDR3 is CSVKASGGAGRNEQFF. The CDR3 nucleotides read TGCAGCGTCAAAGCTAGCGGGGGGGCAGGTAGAAATGAGCAGTTCTTC.

Notes on this clonotype: A much larger clone is a single base away; this may be a read error. The V and J genes are TRBV28 and TRBJ1-2; D not certain. The V gene's germline CDR1 is MDHEN and CDR2 SYDVKM. The V gene lost 6 bases and the J gene lost 1 base, with 15 bases spanning the gap. CDR3 size: 15 residues. CDR3 region: CASRRESSRNYGYTF. The CDR3 coding sequence is TGTGCCAGCAGGAGGGAAAGCTCCCGTAACTATGGCTACACCTTC.

The chain couples TRBV29-1 to TRBJ2-7, with 9 bases that match TRBD2. Germline V gene data show CDR1 as SQVTM and CDR2 as ANQGSEA. The CDR3 extends over 17 amino acids. Trimming cost V 1 base and J 6 bases; bases outside gene matches: 16. This CDR3 reads CSVEGGLSGSPQREQYF. CDR3 bases: TGCAGCGTTGAAGGTGGTCTTAGCGGGAGTCCGCAGCGCGAGCAGTACTTC.

The rearrangement links TRBV20-1 to TRBJ2-2; the D gene is possibly TRBD2 (6 bases). Germline-derived CDR1 and CDR2 are DFQATT and SNEGSKA (reference sequence). The V end lost 0 bases, the J end lost 1 base, and 9 bases lay between the germline ends. The CDR3 totals 15 residues. The CDR3, as DNA: TGCAGTGCTAGAGATTTGCGGGGGAACACCGGGGAGCTGTTTTTT. It translates to CSARDLRGNTGELFF.

In this sample, this clonotype turned up many times. The gene calls are TRBV7-8 and TRBJ1-1; D is uncertain. This CDR3 has 15 amino acids. Germline CDR1 reads SGHVS; CDR2 reads FQNEAQ. The germline V and J ends were trimmed by 1 base and 0 bases, with 9 bases remaining between them. CDR3 DNA sequence: TGTGCCAGCAGCTTAGTCCCCGGGTTGAACACTGAAGCTTTCTTT. Protein sequence: CASSLVPGLNTEAFF.

Ten or more counts support this clonotype. This chain connects TRBV4-3 to TRBJ2-1; the D gene is possibly TRBD1 (7 bases). Germline V gene lookup returns CDR1 LGHNA and CDR2 YSLEER. This CDR3 has 14 amino acids. With 4 bases removed from V and 5 bases from J, the gap between germline ends came to 12 bases. In DNA, the CDR3 is TGCGCCAGCAGCCGAGCAGGGGGGAACAATGAGCAGTTCTTC. Translating it yields CASSRAGGNNEQFF.

The sample holds a few counts of this clonotype. The chain joins TRBV14 to TRBJ2-2; D remains ambiguous. Per germline, CDR1 SGHDN and CDR2 FVKESK. V lost 1 base, J lost 6 bases, and 15 bases lay in between. The CDR3 length is 16 residues. The CDR3 protein is CASSQVGRTVPGELFF. DNA for the CDR3: TGTGCCAGCAGCCAAGTGGGCAGGACGGTCCCCGGGGAGCTGTTTTTT.

This clonotype appeared a few times. The chain has TRBV7-2 and TRBJ2-1, with 7 bases aligning to TRBD1. The CDR3 length is 15 residues. The V gene's germline CDR1 is SGHTA and CDR2 FQGNSA. Trimming removed 5 bases from V and 5 bases from J; junction bases left unmatched: 9. For the CDR3, the DNA is TGTGCCAGCAGCAGGGGACAGAGGGCAAACAATGAGCAGTTCTTC. As protein: CASSRGQRANNEQFF.

This chain joins TRBV9 and TRBJ2-5, with 9 nucleotides matching TRBD2. This CDR3 has 14 residues. Germline CDR1 and CDR2: SGDLS and YYNGEE. Unmatched junction bases numbered 6, after V lost 4 bases and J lost 5 bases. The CDR3 protein is CASSTGLARETQYF. The CDR3 bases are TGTGCCAGCAGCACGGGACTAGCAAGGGAGACCCAGTACTTC.

The chain combines TRBV20-1 with TRBJ2-4, with a tentative D call TRBD1 (5 bases). CDR1 DFQATT and CDR2 SNEGSKA come from the germline V gene (reference sequence). The CDR3 length is 14 residues. V lost 6 bases to trimming and J lost 2 bases, with 14 bases between them. CDR3 bases: TGCAGTGCCCCGGACACACCCCCCAAAAACATTCAGTACTTC. Translation gives CSAPDTPPKNIQYF.

This chain links TRBV27 with TRBJ2-3; 9 bases match TRBD2. Per the germline V gene, CDR1 is MNHEY and CDR2 is SMNVEV (reference sequence). The length of the CDR3 is 17 residues. The J segment lost 0 bases and the V segment lost 8 bases, leaving 12 bases of the junction unmatched. CDR3 coding DNA: TGTGCCAGCTATCCTAATAGCGGGGGCCATAGCACAGATACGCAGTATTTT. It encodes CASYPNSGGHSTDTQYF.

This clonotype occurred once. V and J are TRBV28 and TRBJ2-7; no reliable D call. The germline CDR1 and CDR2 sequences are MDHEN and SYDVKM. The CDR3 totals 14 residues. Trimming left V 3 bases short and J 6 bases short, with 15 bases between. Here the CDR3 DNA reads TGTGCCAGCAGTTTGGGTGGCACTCCCGGCGAGCAGTACTTC. It specifies CASSLGGTPGEQYF.

This chain joins TRBV30 and TRBJ2-4; D gene uncertain. Trimming took 0 bases from V and 1 from J, leaving 4 bases between them. In germline, CDR1 is GTSNPN, CDR2 SVGIG (reference sequence). CDR3 length: 13 residues. The CDR3 nucleotides read TGTGCCTGGAGTGTCGGCGCCAAAAACATTCAGTACTTC. This encodes CAWSVGAKNIQYF. The full variable domain, in which reference TRBV30 and TRBJ2-4 provide the parts outside the CDR3, is SQTIHQWPATLVQPVGSPLSLECTVEGTSNPNLYWYRQAAGRGLQLLFYSVGIGQISSEVPQNLSASRPQDRQFILSSKKLLLSDSGFYLCAWSVGAKNIQYFGAGTRLSVL.

This clonotype was seen at least ten times. The chain combines TRBV28 with TRBJ2-3; D might be TRBD1 or TRBD2, each matching 6 bases. In germline, CDR1 is MDHEN, CDR2 SYDVKM. V lost 6 bases and J 3 bases, leaving 16 bases between the germline ends. This CDR3 spans 15 amino acids. In nucleotides, the CDR3 is TGTGCCAGCAGGCGGGACACTAGGATGACAGATACGCAGTATTTT. Encoded protein: CASRRDTRMTDTQYF.

This chain connects TRBV7-8 to TRBJ1-2; the match to TRBD1 covers 9 bases. J lost 6 bases, V lost 5 bases, and 10 bases had no gene match. The CDR3 sequence is 15 residues long. Germline assignment: CDR1 SGHVS and CDR2 FQNEAQ. CDR3 DNA: TGTGCCAGCAGCATTACGGGACAGGGACTGAATGGCTACACCTTC. Translated, it gives CASSITGQGLNGYTF.

J is TRBJ2-7 and V is TRBV20-1, with D hard to call. Germline CDR1 and CDR2: DFQATT and SNEGSKA (reference sequence). This CDR3 contains 9 residues. With 3 bases removed from V and 6 bases from J, the gap between germline ends came to 3 bases. Written as DNA, the CDR3 is TGCAGTGCTAGTCGCGAGCAGTACTTC. Protein: CSASREQYF.

This rearrangement joins TRBV3-1 to TRBJ2-5; D may match TRBD1 or TRBD2 (6 bases each). The CDR3 consists of 15 residues. The V and J ends lost 4 bases and 1 base respectively, with 13 bases between them. From germline, CDR1 is LGHDT and CDR2 YNNKEL (reference sequence). The CDR3 nucleotides read TGTGCCAGCAGCCTGGGGGGCACTTCCCAAGAGACCCAGTACTTC. It codes for CASSLGGTSQETQYF.

This clonotype was counted only a few times. This chain joins TRBV7-3 and TRBJ2-2; the match to TRBD2 covers 7 bases. Germline trimming cut 4 bases from V and 4 bases from J; bases unmatched to any gene: 6. Germline V gene data show CDR1 as SGHTA and CDR2 as FQGTGA. This CDR3 spans 15 amino acids. In nucleotides, the CDR3 is TGTGCCAGCAGCTCCGGGACTATCCCCACCGGGGAGCTGTTTTTT. This translates into CASSSGTIPTGELFF.

This clonotype was observed a handful of times. The chain employs TRBV6-1 and TRBJ1-3, with TRBD1 identical over 7 bases. Trimming removed 7 bases from V and 7 bases from J; junction bases left unmatched: 7. The length of the CDR3 is 13 residues. Germline V lookup: CDR1 MNHNS, CDR2 SASEGT. The CDR3 DNA sequence: TGTGCCAGCAAGCCGGGACAGTTGAACACCATATATTTT. Translation: CASKPGQLNTIYF.

Ten or more counts support this clonotype. The chain joins TRBV3-1 to TRBJ2-5; tentatively, D is TRBD2 (6 bases). Germline assignment: CDR1 LGHDT and CDR2 YNNKEL (reference sequence). The length of the CDR3 is 13 residues. V gave up 4 bases and J gave up 7 bases, with 13 bases separating them. DNA for the CDR3: TGTGCCAGCAGCCCGGGACTGAAAGGGACCCAGTACTTC. Residues: CASSPGLKGTQYF.

The sample holds many counts of this clonotype. The chain employs TRBV20-1 and TRBJ1-1; D perhaps matches TRBD1 (6 bases). The CDR3 loop spans 15 amino acids. Per germline, CDR1 DFQATT and CDR2 SNEGSKA (reference sequence). Trimming took 1 base from V and 4 from J, leaving 16 bases between them. The DNA of the CDR3 is TGCAGTGCTAGAGGCCTAGGGGGGGAAGGCACTGAAGCTTTCTTT. As protein: CSARGLGGEGTEAFF.

The chain has TRBV20-1 and TRBJ2-7, with 10 bases fitting TRBD1. CDR3 length equals 15 residues. Germline V lookup: CDR1 DFQATT, CDR2 SNEGSKA (reference sequence). Unmatched junction bases numbered 6, after V lost 1 base and J lost 3 bases. The CDR3 region is CSARARTGGFYEQYF. CDR3 DNA sequence: TGCAGTGCTAGAGCACGGACAGGGGGTTTCTACGAGCAGTACTTC.

This clonotype was seen more than once but under ten times. The V and J genes are TRBV7-9 and TRBJ2-7; no firm D call. This CDR3 contains 13 residues. Between the trimmed V and J ends, which lost 2 bases and 5 bases, there was a span of 10 bases. CDR1 and CDR2 (germline): SEHNR, FQNEAQ (reference sequence). CDR3 region: CASSLKPRDEQYF. The CDR3 region has the DNA TGTGCCAGCAGCTTAAAACCACGGGACGAGCAGTACTTC.

This clonotype was counted only a few times. The CDR3 DNA follows: TGTGCCATCAGCAAGAAGCAAGAGACCCAGTACTTC. As protein: CAISKKQETQYF. The chain couples TRBV10-3 to TRBJ2-5, with D unclear. The CDR3 extends over 12 amino acids. Trimming stripped 6 bases from V and 2 bases from J, with 7 bases between. The V gene's germline CDR1 is ENHRY and CDR2 SYGVKD.

This clonotype was seen at least ten times. V usage is TRBV7-3 and J usage is TRBJ2-1, with 7 bases matching TRBD2. The length of the CDR3 is 14 residues. With 2 bases clipped from V and 10 bases from J, the junction kept 8 bases outside the gene matches. Germline V gene lookup returns CDR1 SGHTA and CDR2 FQGTGA. CDR3 coding DNA: TGTGCCAGCAGCTTAGTGGCGGGAGTTGAGGAGCAGTTCTTC. Its translation is CASSLVAGVEEQFF.

This clonotype turned up a few times. The chain joins TRBV7-9 to TRBJ1-6; D not resolved. CDR3 length equals 15 residues. The V gene lost 1 base and the J gene lost 10 bases, with 14 bases spanning the gap. CDR1 and CDR2 from the germline V gene are SEHNR and FQNEAQ (reference sequence). This CDR3 reads CASSLEAISQSPLHF. Written as DNA, the CDR3 is TGTGCCAGCAGCTTAGAGGCGATTTCCCAATCACCCCTCCACTTT. Full variable domain (outside the CDR3, taken from reference TRBV7-9 and TRBJ1-6): DTGVSQNPRHKITKRGQNVTFRCDPISEHNRLYWYRQTLGQGPEFLTYFQNEAQLEKSRLLSDRFSAERPKGSFSTLEIQRTEQGDSAMYLCASSLEAISQSPLHFGNGTRLTVT.